This T cell receptor beta chain was recovered during a study of neurological immune-mediated disorders (dated by TCRdb to between 2018 and 2021). For context, the study as a whole: Peripheral blood TCR-beta repertoires from HTLV-I-associated myelopathy (HAM/TSP) patients, multiple sclerosis patients and healthy controls were compared by UMI-based sequencing. The 95 to 120 TCR-beta libraries covered PBMC samples along with longitudinal samples, technical triplicates, and paired sorted CD4+ and CD8+ T-cell subsets. Longitudinal HAM/TSP and healthy donors had 3 time-points each (roughly 3-40 month intervals). Of the 68 subjects in the cohort, roughly 14 were HAM/TSP patients, approximately 34 were multiple sclerosis patients, and 20 were healthy controls.

cDNA synthesis used template-switch 5'RACE with a primer carrying a 10-nucleotide random unique molecular identifier tagging each TCR transcript. Every sequencing run covered 15-18 subjects and yielded more than 160 million TCR-beta sequences. The RNeasy kit was used for extraction of total RNA. Using the KAPA Real-time Library Amplification kit, TCR-beta VDJ regions were amplified with primers for the TCR constant region and the 5'RACE anchor. Sample indexes and Illumina adaptors were added in a first PCR, and a second PCR then increased library yield. After Ampure bead purification, the TCR product of roughly 650 bp was size-selected on a 2% E-gel SizeSelection system. Before pooling, libraries had their quality checked on a Bioanalyzer, their concentration measured with Qubit, and their quantity determined with the Kapa Library Quantification kit. An Illumina HiSeq 2500 was used to sequence the libraries paired-end at 2 x 150 bp. To increase sequence diversity, about 24-32% phiX was spiked into each library pool. The study's own analysis went as follows. Quality-filtered reads were processed with the UMI-based MiGEC pipeline, and over 80% of raw TCR sequences were removed by the MiGEC pipeline during error correction. IMGT germline references were used for aligning VDJ genes, and each clonotype was defined as a unique CDR3 amino acid sequence together with its V-J genes. VDJtools evaluated clonal expansion, Shannon diversity and CDR3 relatedness (CalcPairwiseDistances, ClusterSamples); CLCbio workbench built phylogenetic trees. A clone was classed as expanded if it had 8 or more unique UMIs, a cutoff based on coefficient-of-variation modelling across technical triplicates. TCRdb reanalyzed the raw reads on its own, using fastp at Q25 for trimming and MiXCR for clone calling, and kept in-frame beta chains. Each CDR3 protein gets just one entry, which takes the most common genes and DNA from the rows behind it. TCRdb, not the original authors, processed these V and J calls. This sample is represented by around 50,000 distinct CDR3 sequences; about an eighth of them were singletons. The top ten hold 4.5% of the sample.

CDR3 length: 11 amino acids, cysteine to phenylalanine. Of the read, only the CDR3 DNA is kept; its 33 bases are in frame from base 1. The junction shows trimming of 4 bases on V and 6 bases on J, plus 7 bases between the germline ends. The germline V gene sets CDR1 to MGHDK and CDR2 to SYGVNS. This clonotype was picked up many times. It lacks a known antigen. No much larger clone is present one base from it, and per-base qualities are unavailable. What this sample's time point label stands for: longitudinal time-point 2. For unsorted PBMC libraries, 2 million PBMCs were used after storage in RNAlater at -80 degrees C until RNA extraction. Peripheral blood was subjected to Ficoll-Hypaque density gradient centrifugation to isolate PBMCs, which were then cryopreserved in liquid nitrogen. The paper as a whole reports these results and caveats: The highest TCR clonal expansion was observed in HAM/TSP patients, whereas the lowest was observed in MS patients, even when compared with healthy controls. No identical CDR3 amino acid sequences were shared among expanded clones across subjects, suggesting private TCR-beta repertoires in all groups.

The chain is assembled from TRBV25-1 and TRBJ2-7, with no reliable assignment of the D segment. This clonotype was obtained from a male donor with HTLV-1-associated myelopathy (HAM/TSP). The source material was PBMCs. CDR3 reads: CASSAYSEQYF. Read as DNA, the sequence is TGTGCCAGCAGTGCCTACTCCGAGCAGTACTTC.